Detailed here is one T cell receptor beta chain. This specimen comes from a study of blood T cell repertoires in COVID-19. The data were produced by immunoSEQ multiplex PCR, yet TCRdb's version contains in-frame clones alone and is incomplete. The sample has 150,000 or so clones; approximately 80% are singletons. The TCR was taken from a human donor in a cohort sampled during active COVID-19. The sample taken for sequencing was peripheral blood.

The CDR3 coding sequence is TGCGCCAGCTCTCCGGGACTAGCGGGGGCTAGCACAGATACGCAGTATTTT. Residues: CASSPGLAGASTDTQYF. J is TRBJ2-3 and V is TRBV5-1; 14 bases align to TRBD2. Germline V gene data show CDR1 as SGHRS and CDR2 as YFSETQ. Trimming removed 7 bases from V and 0 bases from J; junction bases left unmatched: 7. This CDR3 has 17 amino acids.